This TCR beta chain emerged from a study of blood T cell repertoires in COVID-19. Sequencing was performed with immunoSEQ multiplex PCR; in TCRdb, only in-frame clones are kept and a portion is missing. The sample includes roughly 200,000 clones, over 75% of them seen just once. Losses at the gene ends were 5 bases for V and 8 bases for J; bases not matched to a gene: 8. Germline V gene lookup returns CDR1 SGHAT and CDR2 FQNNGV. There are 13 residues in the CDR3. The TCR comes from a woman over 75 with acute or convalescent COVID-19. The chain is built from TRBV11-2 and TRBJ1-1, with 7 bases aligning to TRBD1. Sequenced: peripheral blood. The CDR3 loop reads CASSQLIQGEAFF. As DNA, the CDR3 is TGTGCCAGCAGCCAACTCATACAGGGGGAAGCTTTCTTT. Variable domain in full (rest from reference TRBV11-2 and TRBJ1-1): EAGVAQSPRYKIIEKRQSVAFWCNPISGHATLYWYQQILGQGPKLLIQFQNNGVVDDSQLPKDRFSAERLKGVDSTLKIQPAKLEDSAVYLCASSQLIQGEAFFGQGTRLTVV.